This T cell receptor beta chain originates from a study of beta chain features in type 1 diabetes. Turning to the study itself: On cell yields, gender and age, patients and healthy donors were similar. All samples together contributed 90 million to 110 million sorted cells for examination. Broader study findings: In comparison with healthy donors, patients had naive, central memory and Treg TCRB repertoires that appeared more similar. Among all four CD4+ subsets, Type 1 diabetes patients had TCRB CDR3s that were moderately but significantly shorter.

The CDR3 has 13 residues. J lost 9 bases, V lost 2 bases, and 3 bases had no gene match. Germline V CDR1 and CDR2: MRHNA, SNTAGT. Naive, central memory, regulatory and stem cell-like memory cells within the CD4+ compartment were sorted using CD45RO/CCR7/CD25/CD127/CD95/CD27. The entirety of the isolated RNA underwent reverse transcription, so expressed TCRB transcripts were sequenced. Repertoires were generated with immunoSEQ multiplex PCR, while TCRdb's copy carries only in-frame clones and drops some. Of around 110,000 clones listed, about 17% are singletons. This clone has a handful of counts. What it recognizes is unknown.

The sequenced sample was central memory CD4+ T cells from blood. The chain employs TRBV6-4 and TRBJ2-1, with TRBD1 matching 8 bases. This receptor was identified in a man younger than 40 with type 1 diabetes. The CDR3 spells CASSDVQGGEQFF. The CDR3 bases are TGTGCCAGCAGTGACGTACAGGGGGGTGAGCAGTTCTTC.